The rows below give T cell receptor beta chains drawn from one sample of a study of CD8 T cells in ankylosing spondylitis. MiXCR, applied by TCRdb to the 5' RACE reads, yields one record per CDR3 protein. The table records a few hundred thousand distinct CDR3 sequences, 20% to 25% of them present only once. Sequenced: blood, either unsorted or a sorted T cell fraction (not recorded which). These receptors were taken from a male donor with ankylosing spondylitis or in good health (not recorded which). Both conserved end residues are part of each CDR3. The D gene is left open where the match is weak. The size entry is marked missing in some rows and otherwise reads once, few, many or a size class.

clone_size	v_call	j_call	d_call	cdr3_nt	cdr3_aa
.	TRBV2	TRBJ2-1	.	TGTGCCTGGACCCGGGCCTCCAGGGAGAATGAGCAGTTCTTC	CAWTRASRENEQFF
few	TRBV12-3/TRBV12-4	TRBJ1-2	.	TGTGCCACCCTATCGCGGGCAGGTGGCTACACCTTC	CATLSRAGGYTF
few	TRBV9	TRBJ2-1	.	TGTGCCAGCAGCGTAGATTGGACAGACTCCTACAATGAGCAGTTCTTC	CASSVDWTDSYNEQFF
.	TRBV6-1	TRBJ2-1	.	TGTGCCAGCAGTGAAGCGCTTCGGGGATACTACAATGAGCAGTTCTTC	CASSEALRGYYNEQFF
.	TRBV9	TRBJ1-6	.	TGTGCCAGCAGCGTAGCTGGTGGGGGTGATTCACCCCTCCACTTT	CASSVAGGGDSPLHF
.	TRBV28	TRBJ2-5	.	TGTGCCAGCACCAGGGACGCGGAGGGTCTATGGACCCAGTACTTC	CASTRDAEGLWTQYF
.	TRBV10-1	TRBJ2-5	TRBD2	TGCGCCAGCAGTGACCGGGACTACGATTCCCAAGAGACCCAGTACTTC	CASSDRDYDSQETQYF
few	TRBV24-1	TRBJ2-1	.	TGTGCCACCAGTGCTAGCGTCGGGGAGCTCTCCTACAATGAGCAGTTCTTC	CATSASVGELSYNEQFF
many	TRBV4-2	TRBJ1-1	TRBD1	TGTGCCAGCAGCCAAGATGTCACAGGGGGCTACACTGAAGCTTTCTTT	CASSQDVTGGYTEAFF
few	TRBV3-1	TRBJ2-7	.	TGTGCCAGCAGCCAAGATGAAGGGTACCCCTACGAGCAGTACTTC	CASSQDEGYPYEQYF
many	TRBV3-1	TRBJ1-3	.	TGTGCCAGCAGCCAAGGATCATTAGGAAACACCATATATTTT	CASSQGSLGNTIYF
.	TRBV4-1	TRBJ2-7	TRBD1	TGCGCCAGCAGCCAAGAACCTCCGGGACAGGGGTTCGAGCAGTACTTC	CASSQEPPGQGFEQYF
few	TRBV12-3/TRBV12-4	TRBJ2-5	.	TGTGCCAGCACCCTTGGTGGGGAGACCCAGTACTTC	CASTLGGETQYF
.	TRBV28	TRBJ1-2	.	TGTGCCAGCAGTTCACGGATCATAGATGGCTACACCTTC	CASSSRIIDGYTF
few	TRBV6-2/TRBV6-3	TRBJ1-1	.	TGTGCCAGCAGCCAAACAGGGCTCGGAGGAACTGAAGCTTTCTTT	CASSQTGLGGTEAFF
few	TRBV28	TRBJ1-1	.	TGTGCCAGCGGCTTCCAGGGTCGGGCTACTGAAGCTTTCTTT	CASGFQGRATEAFF
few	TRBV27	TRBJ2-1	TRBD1	TGTGCCAGCAGTTTGGACAGGGGTAACAATGAGCAGTTCTTC	CASSLDRGNNEQFF
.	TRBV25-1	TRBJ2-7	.	TGTGCCAGCAGTGAAATATCTGGGGCCGTCGAGCAGTACTTC	CASSEISGAVEQYF
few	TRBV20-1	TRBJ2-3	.	TGCAGTGCTAGAGACACCTCAGGGGGCACAGATACGCAGTATTTT	CSARDTSGGTDTQYF
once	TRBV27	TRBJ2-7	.	TGTGCCAGCAGTTTAAGTCACCCGGGGACCTACGAGCAGTACTTC	CASSLSHPGTYEQYF
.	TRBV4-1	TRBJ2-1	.	TGCGCCAGCAGCCAAGAAGGGGGGGCCCCTTATCTTGAGCAGTTCTTC	CASSQEGGAPYLEQFF
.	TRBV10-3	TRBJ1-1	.	TGTGCCATCAGTGAGTCGAGGCCGATGAACACTGAAGCTTTCTTT	CAISESRPMNTEAFF
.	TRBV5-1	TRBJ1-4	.	TGCGCCAGCAGCGAAGGCGCAACTAATGAAAAACTGTTTTTT	CASSEGATNEKLFF
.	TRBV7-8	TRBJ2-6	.	TGTGCCAGCGACGTAAGCTCTGGGGCCAACGTCCTGACTTTC	CASDVSSGANVLTF
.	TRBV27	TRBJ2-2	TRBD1	TGTGCCAGCAGTCTTTCCCGGGACAGATCAACCGGGGAGCTGTTTTTT	CASSLSRDRSTGELFF
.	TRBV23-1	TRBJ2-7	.	TGCGCCAGCAGTCTCAGAGCCCCCTCCGAGCAGTACTTC	CASSLRAPSEQYF
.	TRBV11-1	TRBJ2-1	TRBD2	TGTGCCAGCAGCTCCGGCCCCGGGACTAGTCCCGGCTACAATGAGCAGTTCTTC	CASSSGPGTSPGYNEQFF
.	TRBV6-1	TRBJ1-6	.	TGTGCCAGCATCCCGGTCGCGGATTATAATTCACCCCTCCACTTT	CASIPVADYNSPLHF
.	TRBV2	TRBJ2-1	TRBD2	TGTGCCTGCACCCTGGTCCCGACTAGCGGGGGCCTATACAATGAGCAGTTCTTC	CACTLVPTSGGLYNEQFF
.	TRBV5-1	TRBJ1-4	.	TGCGCCAGCAGCTTGGTGCAGGCCTCCGGCACTAATGAAAAACTGTTTTTT	CASSLVQASGTNEKLFF
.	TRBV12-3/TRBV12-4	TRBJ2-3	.	TGTGCCAGCAGTTCCCGGGACACAGGGGATACGCAGTATTTT	CASSSRDTGDTQYF
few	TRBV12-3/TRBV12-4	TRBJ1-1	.	TGTGCCAGCAGTTTTGTGGGGGTGGTTGAAGCTTTCTTT	CASSFVGVVEAFF
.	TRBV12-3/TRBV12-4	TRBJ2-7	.	TGTGCCAGCAGTTTAGCTGATCCTACACAGGACGACTACTTCTCCTACGAGCAGTACTTC	CASSLADPTQDDYFSYEQYF
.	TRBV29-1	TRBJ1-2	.	TGCAGCGCCCAAACCTCCGGGTATGGCTACACCTTC	CSAQTSGYGYTF
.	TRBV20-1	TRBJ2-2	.	TGCAGTTCGGGGGAGCCGAACACCGGGGAGCTGTTTTTT	CSSGEPNTGELFF
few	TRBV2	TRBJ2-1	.	TGTGCCAGCAGTGAGGATGTCGGCAATGAGCAGTTCTTC	CASSEDVGNEQFF
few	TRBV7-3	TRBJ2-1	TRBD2	TGTGCCAGCAGCCTGAGGACTAGCGGGGGGGTCCATGAGCAGTTCTTC	CASSLRTSGGVHEQFF
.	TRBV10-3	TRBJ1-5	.	TGTGCCATCAGTGAGTTGGGTGCTGGGCCCCAGCATTTT	CAISELGAGPQHF
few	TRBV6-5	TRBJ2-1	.	TGTGCCAGCAGTTACTCGAAGGGGGGAGGTTATGAGCAGTTCTTC	CASSYSKGGGYEQFF